This T cell receptor beta chain was obtained from a study of blood T cells in healthy people across ages. Study summary: Through template switching, about one barcoded beta molecule was captured per two T cells, as measured in model experiments. Study-wide results and limits: Naive and antigen-experienced cells could not be conclusively compared, given unsorted PBMCs. The percentage of naive T cells correlated strongly with TCR beta diversity.

The sample, around 9.9 milliliters of peripheral blood, was drawn from each donor. Primed by a sample-barcoded 5' primer and a J-beta primer mix, a second PCR proceeded for about 7 to 11 cycles. TCRdb re-called the 5' RACE reads with MiXCR, one entry per CDR3 protein. The sample carries approximately 940,000 distinct CDR3 sequences, roughly 48% recorded once. About this clonotype itself: Its antigen is still unknown.

Germline assignment: CDR1 MNHEY and CDR2 SMNVEV (reference sequence). The V gene lost 2 bases and the J gene lost 7 bases, with 15 bases spanning the gap. The CDR3 totals 16 residues. This clonotype was obtained from a man younger than 45 in good health. The chain carries TRBV27 and TRBJ1-6; D is possibly TRBD1 (6 bases). Source material: blood. The CDR3 sequence is CASSLRGATWNSPLHF. CDR3 bases: TGTGCCAGCAGTTTAAGGGGGGCAACGTGGAATTCACCCCTCCACTTT.